Described below is a single T cell receptor beta chain sequence and its context. The sample comes from a study of identical twins. Template switching added a universal primer binding site, and final cDNA carried unique molecular identifiers. Each CDR3 protein gets one entry after TCRdb re-called the 5' RACE reads with MiXCR. This table has about 690,000 distinct CDR3 sequences, 21% appearing once. The V and J ends lost 3 bases and 2 bases, in that order; junction bases with no gene match: 3. The CDR3 totals 15 residues. Germline assignment: CDR1 MNHEY and CDR2 SMNVEV (reference sequence). This sample was also put to use in a study of T cells expressing NK-cell markers. This second study notes: An anti-gamma-delta TCR antibody was added in several experiments. It restricted sorting to alpha-beta TCR-expressing T cells.

V is TRBV27 and J is TRBJ2-3; 9 bases agree with TRBD2. Input material: PBMCs. This TCR came from a woman between 18 and 30 years old in good health. The CDR3 region is CASSFLAGLTDTQYF. CDR3 nucleotide sequence: TGTGCCAGCAGTTTCCTAGCGGGGCTCACAGATACGCAGTATTTT.